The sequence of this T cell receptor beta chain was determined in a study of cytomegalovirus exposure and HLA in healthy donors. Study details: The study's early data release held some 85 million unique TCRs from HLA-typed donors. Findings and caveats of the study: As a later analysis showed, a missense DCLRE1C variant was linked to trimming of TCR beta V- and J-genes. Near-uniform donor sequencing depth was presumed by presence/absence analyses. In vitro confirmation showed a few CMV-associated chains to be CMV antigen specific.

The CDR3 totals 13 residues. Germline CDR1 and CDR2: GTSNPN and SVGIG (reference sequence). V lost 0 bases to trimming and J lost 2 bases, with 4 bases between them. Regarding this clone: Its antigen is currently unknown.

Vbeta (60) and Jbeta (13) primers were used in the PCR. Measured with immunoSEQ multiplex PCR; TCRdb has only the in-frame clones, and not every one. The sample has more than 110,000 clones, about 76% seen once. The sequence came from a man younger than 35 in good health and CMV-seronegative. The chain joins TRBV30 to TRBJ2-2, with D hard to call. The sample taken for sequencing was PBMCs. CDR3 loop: CAWSVLNTGELFF. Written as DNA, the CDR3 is TGTGCCTGGAGTGTCCTCAACACCGGGGAGCTGTTTTTT.